This T cell receptor beta chain was found in a study of breast tumors, draining lymph nodes, adjacent tissues. Study results and limitations: The data were judged consistent with most tumor T cells coming from lymph node and expanding in tumor. Compared with basal-like, luminal-like tumors shared significantly more repertoire with nontumor tissue. Compared with lymph nodes, tumors were less diverse; compared with nontumor tissue, more.

The CDR3 has 13 amino acids. Germline CDR1 reads WSHSY; CDR2 reads SAAADI. V shed 7 bases and J 2 bases; nucleotides not matched to a gene: 1. Each CDR3 protein gets one entry after TCRdb re-called the multiplex PCR reads with MiXCR. The sample yields 20,000 to 25,000 distinct CDR3 sequences, around 33% seen once. In its sample, this clonotype was seen many times. Its antigen is currently unknown. J is TRBJ2-3 and V is TRBV10-2, with TRBD2 identical over 9 bases. The clonotype originates from a female donor with breast cancer. Some clones in this sample may be carry-over from other donors' samples. The sequencing input was breast tumor tissue. The DNA of the CDR3 is TGCGCCAGCACTAGCGGGGTCACAGATACGCAGTATTTT. This sequence encodes CASTSGVTDTQYF.